The rows below give T cell receptor beta chains drawn from one sample of a study of blood T cell repertoires in COVID-19. TCRdb keeps only in-frame clones here, not all; method: immunoSEQ multiplex PCR. The sample carries roughly 250,000 clones, approximately 90% recorded once. The sample consisted of PBMCs or T cells enriched from blood (not recorded which). The receptors originated from a woman aged 18-29 years who had recovered from COVID-19. CDR3s include the opening cysteine and the closing phenylalanine or tryptophan. The D gene is left open where the match is weak. The size entry is marked missing in some rows and otherwise reads once, few, many or a size class.

NA | TRBJ2-5 | TRBV19 | once | CASSIGGFAQETQYF | TGTGCCAGTAGTATTGGAGGTTTCGCCCAAGAGACCCAGTACTTC
TRBD1 | TRBJ1-5 | TRBV4-1 | NA | CASSQDGETGEIKPQHF | TGCGCCAGCAGCCAAGATGGGGAGACAGGGGAAATTAAGCCCCAGCATTTT
TRBD2 | TRBJ2-7 | TRBV11-2 | NA | CASSRIETSGSSYEQYF | TGTGCCAGCAGCCGAATAGAGACTAGCGGGAGTTCCTACGAGCAGTACTTC
NA | TRBJ1-1 | TRBV6-5 | NA | CASSYSSRGFYTEAFF | TGTGCCAGCAGTTACTCCAGTAGGGGGTTTTACACTGAAGCTTTCTTT
TRBD1 | TRBJ2-1 | TRBV7-9 | NA | CASSPGQGSYNEQFF | TGTGCCAGCAGTCCGGGACAGGGTTCCTACAATGAGCAGTTCTTC
NA | TRBJ1-1 | TRBV7-9 | NA | CASSPLIGTEAFF | TGTGCCAGCAGCCCACTAATTGGGACAGAAGCTTTCTTT
TRBD1 | TRBJ2-1 | TRBV24-1 | NA | CATSDLGTGKNEQFF | TGTGCCACCAGTGATTTGGGGACAGGGAAAAATGAGCAGTTCTTC
TRBD2 | TRBJ2-1 | TRBV27 | once | CASSFLPSGVYNEQFF | TGTGCCAGCAGTTTTCTCCCTAGCGGGGTTTACAATGAGCAGTTCTTC
NA | TRBJ2-3 | TRBV3-1/TRBV3-2 | NA | CASSHAQGIAQYF | TGTGCCAGCAGCCACGCCCAGGGGATCGCACAGTATTTT
NA | TRBJ1-1 | TRBV27 | once | CASSLRAGNMNTEAFF | TGTGCCAGCAGTCTCAGGGCAGGGAATATGAACACTGAAGCTTTCTTT
NA | TRBJ2-2 | TRBV6-5 | few | CASRGSNTGELFF | TGTGCCAGCAGGGGCTCGAACACCGGGGAGCTGTTTTTT
NA | TRBJ2-2 | TRBV11-2 | NA | CASSSLRQANTGELFF | TGTGCCAGCAGCTCACTCAGACAGGCGAACACCGGGGAGCTGTTTTTT
NA | TRBJ1-1 | TRBV7-2 | NA | CASSPPVVTEAFF | TGTGCCAGCAGCCCCCCAGTGGTGACTGAAGCTTTCTTT
NA | TRBJ1-2 | TRBV28 | NA | CASSYGDYGYTF | TGTGCCAGCAGTTACGGAGACTATGGCTACACCTTC
TRBD1 | TRBJ2-1 | TRBV9 | NA | CASSKQGTFYNEQFF | TGTGCCAGCAGCAAACAGGGGACGTTCTACAATGAGCAGTTCTTC
NA | TRBJ2-2 | TRBV19 | NA | CASSDGGTTGELFF | TGTGCCAGTAGTGATGGGGGGACGACCGGGGAGCTGTTTTTT
NA | TRBJ2-3 | TRBV19 | NA | CASRGIAAGPGDTQYF | TGTGCCAGTAGGGGAATAGCGGCGGGGCCCGGAGATACGCAGTATTTT
NA | TRBJ1-2 | TRBV7-6 | NA | CASSSPGSSYTF | TGTGCCAGCAGCTCCCCCGGGTCAAGCTACACCTTC
TRBD2 | TRBJ2-1 | TRBV18 | NA | CASSPSLAGLDEQFF | TGTGCCAGCTCACCCTCACTAGCGGGGTTGGATGAGCAGTTCTTC
NA | TRBJ1-5 | TRBV4-2 | NA | CASSQANDGRGQPQHF | TGTGCCAGCAGCCAAGCCAACGACGGAAGGGGTCAGCCCCAGCATTTT
NA | TRBJ2-3 | TRBV28 | NA | CASSLLQGTYSSTDTQYF | TGTGCCAGCAGTTTGCTCCAGGGGACATATTCTAGCACAGATACGCAGTATTTT
TRBD2 | TRBJ2-1 | TRBV5-1 | NA | CASSLDLAGNEQFF | TGCGCCAGCAGCTTGGATTTAGCGGGCAATGAGCAGTTCTTC
NA | TRBJ2-1 | TRBV7-2 | NA | CASSLAFAVYNEQFF | TGTGCCAGCAGCTTAGCGTTTGCAGTTTACAATGAGCAGTTCTTC
NA | TRBJ2-1 | TRBV12-2 | NA | CASRRLGTGTTYNEQFF | TGTGCAAGTCGCCGACTGGGGACAGGGACTACCTACAATGAGCAGTTCTTC
NA | TRBJ2-7 | TRBV2 | NA | CASIPAEGNEQYF | TGTGCCAGCATCCCAGCGGAGGGAAACGAGCAGTACTTC
NA | TRBJ2-7 | TRBV9 | NA | CASSVASSYEQYF | TGTGCCAGCAGCGTGGCCAGCTCCTACGAGCAGTACTTC
NA | TRBJ1-2 | TRBV27 | NA | CASSLTLSGNGYTF | TGTGCCAGCAGTTTAACCCTATCGGGGAATGGCTACACCTTC
TRBD1 | TRBJ1-1 | TRBV14 | NA | CASSQSRTGNTEAFF | TGTGCCAGCAGCCAATCTAGGACAGGTAACACTGAAGCTTTCTTT
NA | TRBJ1-1 | TRBV29-1 | NA | CSVETGNTEAFF | TGCAGCGTTGAAACAGGAAACACTGAAGCTTTCTTT
NA | TRBJ2-7 | TRBV7-9 | once | CASSPPTVYEQYF | TGTGCCAGCAGCCCCCCCACAGTATACGAGCAGTACTTC
TRBD1 | TRBJ1-1 | TRBV28 | NA | CASSLNGQGEEEAFF | TGTGCCAGCAGCCTAAATGGACAGGGGGAGGAAGAAGCTTTCTTT
NA | TRBJ1-1 | TRBV10-1 | NA | CASSELMNTEAFF | TGCGCCAGCAGTGAACTAATGAACACTGAAGCTTTCTTT
NA | TRBJ1-2 | TRBV5-5 | few | CASSPAGGTGYTF | TGTGCCAGCAGCCCGGCCGGGGGAACTGGCTACACCTTC